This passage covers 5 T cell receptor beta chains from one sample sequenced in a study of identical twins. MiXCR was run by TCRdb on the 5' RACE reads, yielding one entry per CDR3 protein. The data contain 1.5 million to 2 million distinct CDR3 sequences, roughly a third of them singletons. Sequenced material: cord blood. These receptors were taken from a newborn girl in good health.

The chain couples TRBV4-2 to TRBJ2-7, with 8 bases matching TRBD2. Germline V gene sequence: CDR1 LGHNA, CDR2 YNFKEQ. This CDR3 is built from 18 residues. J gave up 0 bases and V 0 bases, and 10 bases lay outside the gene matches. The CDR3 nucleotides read TGTGCCAGCAGCCAAGATCTCTCCGCGGGGGGACTCTCCTACGAGCAGTACTTC. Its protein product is CASSQDLSAGGLSYEQYF.

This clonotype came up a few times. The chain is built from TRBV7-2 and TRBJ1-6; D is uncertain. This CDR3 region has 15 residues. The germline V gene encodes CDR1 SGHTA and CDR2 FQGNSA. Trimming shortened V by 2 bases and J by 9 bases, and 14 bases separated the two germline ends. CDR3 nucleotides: TGTGCCAGCAGCTTAACTCAGGAAGCGAGTTCACCCCTCCACTTT. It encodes CASSLTQEASSPLHF.

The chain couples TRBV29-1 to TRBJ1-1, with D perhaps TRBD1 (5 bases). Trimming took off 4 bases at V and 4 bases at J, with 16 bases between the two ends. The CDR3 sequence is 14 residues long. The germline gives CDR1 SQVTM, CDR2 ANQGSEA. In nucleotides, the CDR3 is TGCAGCGTTGGTCCCCGGGGGGTTGGCACTGAAGCTTTCTTT. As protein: CSVGPRGVGTEAFF.

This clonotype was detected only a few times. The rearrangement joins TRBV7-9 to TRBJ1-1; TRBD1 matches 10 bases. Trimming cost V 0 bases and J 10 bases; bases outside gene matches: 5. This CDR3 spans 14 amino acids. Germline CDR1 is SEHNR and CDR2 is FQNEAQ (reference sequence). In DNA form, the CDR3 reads TGTGCCAGCAGCTTAGCCGGGACAGGGGTCGTAGCTTTCTTT. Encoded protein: CASSLAGTGVVAFF.

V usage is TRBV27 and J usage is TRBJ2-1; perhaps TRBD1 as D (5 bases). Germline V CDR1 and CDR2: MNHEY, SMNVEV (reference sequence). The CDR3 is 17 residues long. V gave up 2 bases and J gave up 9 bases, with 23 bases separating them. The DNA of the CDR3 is TGTGCCAGCAGTTTAAGATCGAACGGGCCAGGGATCAGTGAGCAGTTCTTC. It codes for CASSLRSNGPGISEQFF.